This T cell receptor (beta chain) is drawn from a study of blood T cell repertoires in COVID-19. Turning to the study itself: There were acute and convalescent COVID-19 samples, and they came from the United States, Italy and Spain. T cells, B-cell-depleted T cells, or PBMCs supplied cDNA or gDNA.

Original processing notes: It was from reference gene primer amplification that nucleated cell counts were estimated. Sequenced by immunoSEQ multiplex PCR; TCRdb stores in-frame clones only, minus some. The D gene and trimming were derived from the DNA, and the V and J assignments and clone size from that table. Of some 69,000 clones listed, roughly 90% are singletons. V lost 1 base and J lost 8, with 8 bases in between. Germline CDR1 and CDR2: MGHDK and SYGVNS. The CDR3 loop spans 12 amino acids. The sample taken for sequencing was peripheral blood. The chain is built from TRBV25-1 and TRBJ1-2, with D possibly TRBD1 on 6 matching bases. The sequence was obtained from a man aged 60 to 69 with acute or convalescent COVID-19. Here the CDR3 reads CASSEWGRGYTF. The DNA for the CDR3 is TGTGCCAGCAGTGAATGGGGGCGAGGCTACACCTTC.